The clone carrying this T cell receptor beta chain was counted at least ten times. TCRdb processed the PCR reads anew with MiXCR; each CDR3 protein has one entry. The sample records tens of thousands of distinct CDR3 sequences, 15% to 20% being singletons. CDR3 length: 16 amino acids. The V end lost 7 bases, the J end lost 1 base, and 16 bases lay between the germline ends. Germline V gene data show CDR1 as MDHEN and CDR2 as SYDVKM. This sample is drawn from a study of molecular identifiers for immune sequencing clone quantification. The authors gated naive CD8 T cells as CD8+CD4-CCR7+CD45RA+ for sorting.

The chain has TRBV28 and TRBJ2-2, with D perhaps matching TRBD2 (6 bases). This receptor was identified in a human donor in good health. Some libraries in this study had Jurkat cell RNA spiked in. Sequencing was done on a sample of naive CD8+ T cells from blood, with Jurkat cell RNA spiked in. Subset specified: FACS-sorted CD8+CD4-CCR7+CD45RA+ naive T cells. CDR3 protein: CASIGLAELNTGELFF. In nucleotides, the CDR3 is TGTGCCAGCATTGGGTTAGCGGAGCTGAACACCGGGGAGCTGTTTTTT.